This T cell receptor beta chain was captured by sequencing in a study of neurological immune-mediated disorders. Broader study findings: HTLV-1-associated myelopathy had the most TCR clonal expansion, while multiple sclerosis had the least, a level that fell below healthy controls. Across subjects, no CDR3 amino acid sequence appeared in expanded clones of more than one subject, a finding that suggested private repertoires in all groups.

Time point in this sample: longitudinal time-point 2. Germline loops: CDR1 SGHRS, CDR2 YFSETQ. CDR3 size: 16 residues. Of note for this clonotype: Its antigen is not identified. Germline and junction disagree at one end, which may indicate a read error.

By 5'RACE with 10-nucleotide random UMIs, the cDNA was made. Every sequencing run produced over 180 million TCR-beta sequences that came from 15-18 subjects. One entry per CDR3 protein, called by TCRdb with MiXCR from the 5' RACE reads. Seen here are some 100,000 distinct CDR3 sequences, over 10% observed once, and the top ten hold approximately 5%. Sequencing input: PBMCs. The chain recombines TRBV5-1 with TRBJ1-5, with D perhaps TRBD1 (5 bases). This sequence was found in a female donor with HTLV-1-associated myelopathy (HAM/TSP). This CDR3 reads CASPVGGLAGNKPQHF. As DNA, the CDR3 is TGCGCCAGCCCTGTGGGGGGTTTGGCAGGCAATAAGCCCCAGCATTTT.